This TCR beta chain was identified during a study of blood T cell repertoires in COVID-19. Across the whole study: Samples representing acute and convalescent COVID-19 were sourced from the United States, Italy and Spain. Sources were T cells, B-cell-depleted T cells, or PBMCs; the material itself was cDNA or gDNA.

There are 16 residues in the CDR3. With 1 base clipped from V and 7 bases from J, the junction kept 8 bases outside the gene matches. Germline CDR1 and CDR2: SGHVS and FQNEAQ. Repertoires were generated with immunoSEQ multiplex PCR, while TCRdb's copy carries only in-frame clones and drops some. The sample has fewer than 200,000 clones; about four fifths are singletons. The sample holds a few counts of this clone. Input material: peripheral blood. The sequence derives from a man in his 70s with active or convalescent COVID-19. V usage is TRBV7-8 and J usage is TRBJ2-1; the match to TRBD2 covers 9 bases. CDR3: CASSLVLRGGMNEQFF. The CDR3 coding sequence is TGTGCCAGCAGCTTAGTTTTGCGGGGGGGCATGAATGAGCAGTTCTTC.